This TCR beta chain was documented in a study of T-cell reconstitution after alpha-beta-depleted transplantation in children. This clonotype appeared a few times. Germline CDR1 and CDR2: LNHNV and YYDKDF (reference sequence). There are 13 residues in the CDR3. The V end lost 2 bases, the J end lost 6 bases, and 7 bases lay between the germline ends. Preparing the TCRbeta library involved the use of unique molecular identifiers. Using its own MiXCR run on the PCR reads, TCRdb lists one record per CDR3 protein. The sample gives 350,000 to 400,000 distinct CDR3 sequences, 20% of which show up once; 3.8% is in the top ten.

This chain joins TRBV15 and TRBJ2-2; no definite D call. This receptor was taken from a human donor who donated a stem cell graft to a child with acute myeloid leukemia. The sequenced sample was PBMCs from the stem cell graft donor, obtained from the stem cell graft. CDR3 residues: CATSRLGPGELFF. CDR3 DNA: TGTGCCACCAGCAGACTAGGCCCCGGGGAGCTGTTTTTT.